This T cell receptor beta chain stems from a study of blood T cells in healthy people across ages (dated by TCRdb to the mid-2010s). For context, the study as a whole: Template switching captured roughly one uniquely barcoded TCR beta cDNA molecule per two T cells in model experiments. The study measured age-related changes in TCR beta repertoire diversity using deep sequencing normalized with unique cDNA molecular identifiers. Four age groups were formed from the donors: young (average roughly 15 years), middle-aged (less than 40), aged (roughly 56) and long-lived (about 75). To avoid experimental bias, donors of different ages were spread randomly across the sequencing lanes. Using the same blood draw, the study looked at two additional independent replicas of 1 million unique cDNA reads for two donors, one aged 18 to 30 and the other aged 80 or older. The study at large found these results: Donor CMV infection status was unknown, potentially confounding age-related changes in expanded clonotypes. Observed TCR beta diversity per million T cells fell roughly linearly with age, and a significant reduction was already apparent by age around 40. Conclusive comparison of naive and antigen-experienced compartments was prevented by the profiling of bulk unsorted PBMCs. Total diversity estimates from one million sequenced T cells were considered lower bounds and underestimates. Observed TCR beta diversity correlated strongly with the percentage of naive T cells measured by flow cytometry. Compared with the aged group, more naive CD4+ T cells, fewer expanded clones and increased TCR diversity were shown by the long-lived group, suggesting age selection.

Points on this clonotype: Its antigen is still unknown. Base qualities are missing; no much larger clone stands one base away.

Donors were 40 or so systemically healthy Caucasian individuals from Russia aged about 6 to 100 years. Each donor gave ten milliliters of peripheral blood, collected into EDTA-treated Vacutainer tubes. Ficoll-Paque density-gradient centrifugation was used to isolate PBMCs, with at least 6 million obtained per sample. Trizol reagent was used to extract total RNA from the PBMCs, yielding at least 6 micrograms per sample. For every donor, flow cytometry on a PBMC aliquot measured the percentage of naive CD45RAhigh/CD27high T cells. The receptor library was made with 5' RACE. The sequencer was an Illumina HiSeq 2500. A second roughly 6 to 11 cycle PCR used a sample-barcoded 5' primer and a J-beta primer mix. Each TCR beta cDNA molecule received a unique molecular identifier from a template-switch 5' adaptor carrying 12 random nucleotides. At least 3 million CDR3-containing paired-end reads were obtained from each sample. The Mint cDNA synthesis kit, primed by a TRBC-specific oligonucleotide, was used to synthesize first-strand cDNA from all RNA. All cDNA was treated with uracil-DNA glycosylase and then went through a first 18-cycle PCR with the universal primers M1SS and BC2_uni_R. For the original study's pipeline: Each sample was normalized by randomly selecting 1 million high-quality reads, each carrying a distinct molecular identifier. Reads sharing molecular identifiers were discarded rather than binned into consensus sequences. MiTCR, run with a Q25 quality threshold and the strictest error-elimination algorithm, handled CDR3 identification, clonotype clustering and error correction. Lower-bound total TCR beta diversity was estimated with a nonparametric unseen species model using Euler transformation. The public reads were reanalyzed by TCRdb: fastp trimming at Q25, MiXCR alignment, in-frame beta chains only. Each CDR3 protein appears once, grouped with its most common genes and DNA. TCRdb's processing, not the authors', yielded these V and J calls. Here the sample has 2 million or so distinct CDR3 sequences; around half occur a single time. Together, the top ten hold over 2% of the sample.

The specimen was blood. The TCR sequence derives from a woman aged 35 to 49 in good health.

The CDR3 sequence is CASRRRGGQETQYF. Read as DNA, the sequence is TGTGCCAGCAGGCGGCGAGGAGGCCAAGAGACCCAGTACTTC. The receptor chain draws on TRBV11-2 and TRBJ2-5; the D gene is perhaps TRBD2, on 5 matching bases. V and J are truncated by 6 bases and 1 base respectively, leaving an intervening sequence of 12 bases. Counted from cysteine to phenylalanine, this CDR3 has 14 amino acids. The kept DNA is CDR3 alone, 42 bases in frame from the first base. CDR1 and CDR2 are read off the germline V gene as SGHAT and FQNNGV.